The 6 T cell receptor beta chains listed next were all sequenced from one sample in a study of response to subunit inactivated influenza vaccine. TCRdb passed the RT-PCR reads through MiXCR, listing each CDR3 protein once. The table has 600,000 to 850,000 distinct CDR3 sequences, 12% to 15% seen once. Sequences were derived from PBMCs from blood, sampled approximately 15 days before vaccination. These receptors all stem from a man between 45 and 60 years old who received an inactivated influenza vaccine.

The V call is TRBV6-2 or TRBV6-3, the J call TRBJ2-2, with D uncertain. V lost 4 bases and J 3 bases, leaving 9 bases between the germline ends. CDR1 MNHEY and CDR2 SVGEGT come from the germline V gene. This CDR3 is built from 14 residues. The CDR3 DNA sequence: TGTGCCAGCAGTTCAGACTGGGACACCGGGGAGCTGTTTTTT. Amino acids: CASSSDWDTGELFF.

This clonotype was detected only a few times. The genes are TRBV12-3 or TRBV12-4 and TRBJ1-1; 10 bases are a match to TRBD1. V shed 5 bases, J shed 0 bases, and the junction held 6 bases outside the gene matches. The CDR3 has 16 residues. CDR3 sequence (DNA): TGTGCCAGCAGTCCCCGGGACAGGGGATTGAACACTGAAGCTTTCTTT. Translation: CASSPRDRGLNTEAFF.

The CDR3 loop reads CASSSPLKETGELFF. CDR3 nucleotides: TGCGCCAGCAGCTCCCCCTTAAAGGAGACCGGGGAGCTGTTTTTT. V and J are TRBV5-1 and TRBJ2-2; D gene unclear. CDR1 and CDR2 from the germline V gene are SGHRS and YFSETQ. This CDR3 comprises 15 residues. Trimming left V 3 bases short and J 5 bases short, with 14 bases between.

The V call is TRBV10-3, the J call TRBJ2-7; D is ambiguous. CDR3 length equals 11 residues. The ends were cut back, 2 bases at V and 5 bases at J, with 4 bases in the middle. The germline V gene has CDR1 ENHRY and CDR2 SYGVKD. The CDR3 sequence is CAISEADEQYF. The CDR3 DNA reads TGTGCCATCAGTGAGGCGGACGAGCAGTACTTC.

This chain uses TRBV4-2 with TRBJ1-2, with 7 nucleotides matching TRBD1. Germline lookup yields CDR1 LGHNA and CDR2 YNFKEQ. Germline trimming cut 7 bases from V and 3 bases from J; bases unmatched to any gene: 11. This CDR3 is built from 15 residues. The DNA for the CDR3 is TGTGCCAGCAACCCTAAGCCAGGGGGAGACTATGGCTACACCTTC. The encoded protein is CASNPKPGGDYGYTF.

The chain carries TRBV7-9 and TRBJ1-4; 8 nucleotides align to TRBD1. J lost 7 bases, V lost 5 bases, and 9 bases had no gene match. Germline loops: CDR1 SEHNR, CDR2 FQNEAQ (reference sequence). The CDR3 has 15 residues. The CDR3 nucleotides are TGTGCCAGCAGCATCCGGACAGGGTTCGCTGAAAAACTGTTTTTT. Protein product: CASSIRTGFAEKLFF.